This is a list of T cell receptor beta chains from one sample in a study of blood T cell repertoires in COVID-19. Only in-frame clones appear in the TCRdb table, and some are missing; sequencing was by immunoSEQ multiplex PCR. Of 350,000 or so clones in the sample, around nine tenths were seen once. The material sequenced was peripheral blood. The receptors stem from an older woman with COVID-19, enrolled during active disease. Both conserved end residues are part of each CDR3. A D gene is named only where the DNA matches it firmly. The listing skips clone size in some rows; elsewhere it reads once, few, many or a size class.

-,TRBD2,TRBJ2-3,TRBV5-1,CASSLLGAGGFPDTQYF,TGCGCCAGCAGCTTGCTGGGAGCGGGGGGGTTTCCAGATACGCAGTATTTT
once,-,TRBJ1-5,TRBV6-5,CASRDREYSNQPQHF,TGTGCCAGCAGGGACAGAGAATATAGCAATCAGCCCCAGCATTTT
-,TRBD1,TRBJ2-3,TRBV7-3,CASSPGGSLSTDTQYF,TGTGCCAGCAGCCCAGGGGGCAGTCTCAGCACAGATACGCAGTATTTT
few,TRBD1,TRBJ2-1,TRBV11-3,CASSSYGTVSYNEQFF,TGTGCCAGCAGCTCTTACGGGACAGTCTCCTACAATGAGCAGTTCTTC
-,-,TRBJ1-1,TRBV6-5,CASIGNTEAFF,TGTGCCAGCATCGGGAACACTGAAGCTTTCTTT
-,TRBD1,TRBJ1-1,TRBV19,CASSIREGAGWTEAFF,TGTGCCAGTAGTATAAGAGAGGGGGCGGGATGGACTGAAGCTTTCTTT
-,-,TRBJ2-2,TRBV7-2,CASSFFAGVAGELFF,TGTGCCAGCAGCTTTTTCGCAGGGGTGGCCGGGGAGCTGTTTTTT
once,-,TRBJ2-5,TRBV10-3,CAISEFQEGRRETQYF,TGTGCCATCAGTGAGTTTCAGGAGGGGCGCAGGGAGACCCAGTACTTC
-,-,TRBJ1-5,TRBV7-2,CASSLGTRQPQHF,TGTGCCAGCAGCTTGGGGACTCGTCAGCCCCAGCATTTT
-,-,TRBJ2-5,TRBV11-3,CASSLDQAAEQYF,TGTGCCAGCAGCTTAGATCAGGCCGCAGAGCAGTACTTC
-,TRBD1,TRBJ1-2,TRBV9,CASSVLPGQTNYGYTF,TGTGCCAGCAGCGTCCTACCGGGACAGACTAACTATGGCTACACCTTC
-,-,TRBJ2-7,TRBV5-6,CASSSGGHSYEQYF,TGTGCCAGCAGCTCCGGCGGACATTCCTACGAGCAGTACTTC
-,-,TRBJ1-1,TRBV28,CASSLGGIGLVNTEAFF,TGTGCCAGCAGTTTAGGGGGGATAGGCTTGGTGAACACTGAAGCTTTCTTT
-,-,TRBJ1-1,TRBV4-2,CASSPPRGNTEAFF,TGTGCCAGCAGCCCGCCTAGGGGGAACACTGAAGCTTTCTTT
-,TRBD2,TRBJ2-1,TRBV12-3/TRBV12-4,CASGLGNEQFF,TGTGCCAGCGGACTAGGGAATGAGCAGTTCTTC
once,TRBD1,TRBJ2-1,TRBV6-6,CASSYTGQGHNEQFF,TGTGCCAGCAGTTATACGGGACAGGGCCACAATGAGCAGTTCTTC
-,-,TRBJ2-5,TRBV7-3,CASSLTDYGETQYF,TGTGCCAGCAGCTTAACTGACTACGGGGAGACCCAGTACTTC
-,TRBD2,TRBJ2-7,TRBV18,CASSPTSGQFYEQYF,TGTGCCAGCTCACCGACTAGCGGCCAGTTCTACGAGCAGTACTTC
-,-,TRBJ1-1,TRBV5-1,CASSLGLGEGGGFF,TGCGCCAGCAGCTTGGGATTGGGTGAGGGAGGGGGTTTCTTT
-,-,TRBJ2-1,TRBV11-2,CASSFLGVLANEQFF,TGTGCCAGCAGCTTTTTAGGAGTACTGGCCAATGAGCAGTTCTTC
-,-,TRBJ2-5,TRBV5-1,CASSLSVGTQETQYF,TGCGCCAGCAGCTTATCTGTCGGTACCCAAGAGACCCAGTACTTC
-,-,TRBJ1-4,TRBV7-8,CASSLTGSANEKLFF,TGTGCCAGCAGCTTAACAGGGTCTGCTAATGAAAAACTGTTTTTT
-,-,TRBJ1-2,TRBV5-1,CASSRSGDPDYGYTF,TGCGCCAGCAGCCGTTCAGGGGATCCTGACTATGGCTACACCTTC
-,TRBD1,TRBJ1-4,TRBV24-1,CATSYRQGASEKLFF,TGTGCCACCAGTTATCGACAGGGGGCGAGTGAAAAACTGTTTTTT
-,-,TRBJ1-1,TRBV18,CASSPQTGTSEAFF,TGTGCCAGCTCACCGCAGACAGGAACCTCTGAAGCTTTCTTT
-,TRBD1,TRBJ1-2,TRBV5-1,CASSLGQGSYGYTF,TGCGCCAGCAGCCTGGGACAGGGAAGCTATGGCTACACCTTC
-,-,TRBJ1-4,TRBV30,CAWRKGANTNEKLFF,TGTGCCTGGAGAAAAGGGGCGAACACTAATGAAAAACTGTTTTTT
once,-,TRBJ1-5,TRBV6-1,CASSDRDTSFYSNQPQHF,TGTGCCAGCAGTGACCGGGACACATCATTCTATAGCAATCAGCCCCAGCATTTT
-,TRBD2,TRBJ2-7,TRBV28,CASVAGGSIREQYF,TGTGCCAGCGTAGCGGGGGGGTCGATTCGCGAGCAGTACTTC
-,TRBD1,TRBJ1-6,TRBV6-6,CASSQLDRGNSPLHF,TGTGCCAGCAGTCAACTCGACAGGGGGAATTCACCCCTCCACTTT
-,TRBD2,TRBJ2-1,TRBV5-1,CASSLGSSGGGNEQFF,TGCGCCAGCAGCTTGGGGAGTAGCGGGGGCGGGAATGAGCAGTTCTTC
-,TRBD1,TRBJ1-5,TRBV2,CASSEYGTGNQPQHF,TGTGCCAGCAGTGAATATGGGACAGGCAATCAGCCCCAGCATTTT
once,TRBD2,TRBJ2-2,TRBV7-3,CASSTRLAGKTGELFF,TGTGCCAGCAGCACCCGACTAGCGGGAAAGACCGGGGAGCTGTTTTTT
-,TRBD1,TRBJ1-3,TRBV19,CASSVGLPGTGDGNTIYF,TGTGCCAGTAGTGTAGGTCTCCCCGGGACAGGGGACGGAAACACCATATATTTT
-,-,TRBJ2-6,TRBV19,CASSALSGANVLTF,TGTGCCAGTAGTGCGCTCTCTGGGGCCAACGTCCTGACTTTC
few,-,TRBJ2-7,TRBV20-1,CSASDPRTRDYEQYF,TGCAGTGCTAGTGATCCGAGGACAAGGGACTACGAGCAGTACTTC
-,TRBD1,TRBJ1-1,TRBV7-9,CASSPQGVGGTEAFF,TGTGCCAGCAGCCCACAGGGGGTAGGGGGGACTGAAGCTTTCTTT
-,TRBD1,TRBJ1-2,TRBV11-2,CASSTGQGNYGYTF,TGTGCCAGCAGCACAGGACAGGGAAACTATGGCTACACCTTC
-,-,TRBJ1-2,TRBV28,CASSSTGNYGYTF,TGTGCCAGCAGTTCGACAGGCAACTATGGCTACACCTTC
-,-,TRBJ1-1,TRBV11-2,CASSFRGPEAFF,TGTGCCAGCAGCTTCCGAGGCCCTGAAGCTTTCTTT
-,TRBD1,TRBJ1-5,TRBV2,CASGQDTNQPQHF,TGTGCCAGCGGACAGGACACCAATCAGCCCCAGCATTTT
-,TRBD1,TRBJ1-1,TRBV4-1,CASSHEGQGYTEAFF,TGCGCCAGCAGCCACGAGGGACAGGGGTACACTGAAGCTTTCTTT
-,-,TRBJ1-3,TRBV6-5,CASRPSGTVGNTIYF,TGTGCCAGCAGACCCAGCGGGACGGTCGGAAACACCATATATTTT
-,-,TRBJ1-2,TRBV5-6,CASSATLGESYGYTF,TGTGCCAGCAGCGCAACACTAGGTGAATCCTATGGCTACACCTTC
-,TRBD1,TRBJ1-2,TRBV5-1,CASSLAGTGGYTF,TGCGCCAGCAGCTTGGCGGGGACAGGAGGCTACACCTTC
-,-,TRBJ2-3,TRBV24-1,CATSATRGPRTDTQYF,TGTGCCACCAGTGCCACCAGGGGACCCCGCACAGATACGCAGTATTTT
few,-,TRBJ1-6,TRBV6-5,CASSRTRNSPLHF,TGTGCCAGCAGTAGGACACGTAATTCACCCCTCCACTTT